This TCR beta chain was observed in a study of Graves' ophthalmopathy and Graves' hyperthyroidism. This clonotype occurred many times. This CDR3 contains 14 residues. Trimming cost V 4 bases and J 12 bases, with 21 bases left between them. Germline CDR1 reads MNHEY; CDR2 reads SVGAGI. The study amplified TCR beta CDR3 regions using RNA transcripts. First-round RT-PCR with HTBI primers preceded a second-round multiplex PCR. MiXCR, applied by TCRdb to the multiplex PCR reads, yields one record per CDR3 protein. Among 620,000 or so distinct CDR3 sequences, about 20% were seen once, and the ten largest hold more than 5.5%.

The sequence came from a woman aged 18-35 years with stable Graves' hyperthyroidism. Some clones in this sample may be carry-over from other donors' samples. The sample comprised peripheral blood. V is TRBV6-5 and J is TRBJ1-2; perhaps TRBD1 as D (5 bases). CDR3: CASSLTPGYQGHTF. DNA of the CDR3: TGTGCCAGCAGTTTGACCCCAGGGTACCAAGGCCACACCTTC.